Below, 7 T cell receptor beta chains from the same sample are listed, as sequenced in a study of cytomegalovirus exposure and HLA in healthy donors. In the PCR, 60 Vbeta and 13 Jbeta primers were used. Clones were sequenced by immunoSEQ multiplex PCR, and TCRdb holds only the in-frame ones, with some missing. The sample gives around 160,000 clones, about 75% of which show up once; 4.9% is in the top ten. Sequencing was carried out using PBMCs. The receptors were gathered from a male donor in good health and CMV-seronegative.

The chain links TRBV5-5 to TRBJ2-7; 12 nucleotides line up with TRBD1. The CDR3 consists of 17 residues. The V segment lost 2 bases and the J segment 2 bases; nucleotides outside the gene matches: 8. Germline V lookup: CDR1 SGHKS, CDR2 YYEKEE (reference sequence). The CDR3 DNA follows: TGTGCCAGCAGCTTTCCTCCGGGACAGGGGGCCCCCTACGAGCAGTACTTC. Translation: CASSFPPGQGAPYEQYF.

This chain connects TRBV9 to TRBJ2-1; 8 bases are a match to TRBD2. J was trimmed by 7 bases and V by 4 bases; bases with no gene match: 13. The CDR3 is made up of 16 amino acids. The germline V gene encodes CDR1 SGDLS and CDR2 YYNGEE. As DNA, the CDR3 is TGTGCCAGCAGCCACCCATTAGCGGGAAGCAATAATGAGCAGTTCTTC. Encoded protein: CASSHPLAGSNNEQFF.

The V and J genes are TRBV18 and TRBJ2-5; D call uncertain. The CDR3 extends over 11 amino acids. Germline CDR1 KGHSH, CDR2 LQKENI. Trimming pared 3 bases from V and 4 bases from J, leaving 3 bases between. The CDR3 protein is CASSPVETQYF. The CDR3 coding sequence is TGTGCCAGCTCACCCGTAGAGACCCAGTACTTC.

This clone was recorded a few times. The rearrangement links TRBV7-9 to TRBJ1-1; 12 bases align to TRBD1. Germline V gene lookup returns CDR1 SEHNR and CDR2 FQNEAQ (reference sequence). CDR3 length: 17 amino acids. The ends lost 3 bases at V and 4 bases at J; junction bases unmatched: 9. The CDR3 protein is CASSFRGQGASGTEAFF. CDR3 sequence (DNA): TGTGCCAGCAGCTTCAGGGGACAGGGGGCTAGTGGCACTGAAGCTTTCTTT.

The chain uses TRBV5-1 and TRBJ2-7; 9 bases are a match to TRBD1. Trimming removed 4 bases from V and 12 bases from J; junction bases left unmatched: 8. The CDR3 is 12 amino acids. Germline V lookup: CDR1 SGHRS, CDR2 YFSETQ. The CDR3 sequence is CASSTGTGPLYF. The CDR3 nucleotides are TGCGCCAGCAGCACCGGGACAGGGCCCCTGTACTTC. The full variable domain, completed using reference TRBV5-1 and TRBJ2-7, is KAGVTQTPRYLIKTRGQQVTLSCSPISGHRSVSWYQQTPGQGLQFLFEYFSETQRNKGNFPGRFSGRQFSNSRSEMNVSTLELGDSALYLCASSTGTGPLYFGPGTRLTVT.

This clone was found a few times. The J gene is TRBJ2-1, the V gene TRBV5-6, with D possibly matching TRBD2 (5 bases). The CDR3 is 12 residues long. V dropped 2 bases and J dropped 9 bases, with 9 bases sitting between them. Germline loops: CDR1 SGHDT, CDR2 YYEEEE. The CDR3 region is CASSFLGGEQFF. The CDR3 coding sequence is TGTGCCAGCAGCTTCCTCGGAGGTGAGCAGTTCTTC. Full variable domain (rest looked up from reference TRBV5-6 and TRBJ2-1): DAGVTQSPTHLIKTRGQQVTLRCSPKSGHDTVSWYQQALGQGPQFIFQYYEEEERQRGNFPDRFSGHQFPNYSSELNVNALLLGDSALYLCASSFLGGEQFFGPGTRLTVL.

In this sample, this clone turned up once. The chain uses TRBV7-3 and TRBJ2-1; 7 bases are shared with TRBD2. Germline assignment: CDR1 SGHTA and CDR2 FQGTGA. This CDR3 has 14 residues. Trimming took 0 bases from V and 6 from J; bases not matched to a gene: 2. The CDR3 nucleotides are TGTGCCAGCAGCTTAACGAGCGGGGCCAATGAGCAGTTCTTC. Its protein product is CASSLTSGANEQFF. Supplemented by reference TRBV7-3 and TRBJ2-1, the full variable domain reads GAGVSQTPSNKVTEKGKYVELRCDPISGHTALYWYRQSLGQGPEFLIYFQGTGAADDSGLPNDRFFAVRPEGSVSTLKIQRTERGDSAVYLCASSLTSGANEQFFGPGTRLTVL.